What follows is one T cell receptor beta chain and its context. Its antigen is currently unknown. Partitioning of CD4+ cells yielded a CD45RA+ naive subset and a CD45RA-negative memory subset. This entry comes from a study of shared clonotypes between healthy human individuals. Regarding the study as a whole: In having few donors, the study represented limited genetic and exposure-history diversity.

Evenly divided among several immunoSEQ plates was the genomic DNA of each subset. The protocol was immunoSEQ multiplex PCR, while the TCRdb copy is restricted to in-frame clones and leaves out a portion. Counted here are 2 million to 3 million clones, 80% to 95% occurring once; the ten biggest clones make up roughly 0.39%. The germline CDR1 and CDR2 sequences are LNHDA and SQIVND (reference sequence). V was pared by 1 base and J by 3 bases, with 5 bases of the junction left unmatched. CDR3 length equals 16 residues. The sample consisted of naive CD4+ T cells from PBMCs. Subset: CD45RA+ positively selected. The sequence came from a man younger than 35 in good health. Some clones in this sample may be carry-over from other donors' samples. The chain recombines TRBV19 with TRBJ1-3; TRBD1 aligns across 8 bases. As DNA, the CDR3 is TGTGCCAGTAGTATAGCCGGACAGGGTATTGGAAACACCATATATTTT. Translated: CASSIAGQGIGNTIYF. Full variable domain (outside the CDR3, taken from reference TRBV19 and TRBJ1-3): DGGITQSPKYLFRKEGQNVTLSCEQNLNHDAMYWYRQDPGQGLRLIYYSQIVNDFQKGDIAEGYSVSREKKESFPLTVTSAQKNPTAFYLCASSIAGQGIGNTIYFGEGSWLTVV.